Shown below are 8 T cell receptor beta chains from a single sample sequenced in a study of response to subunit inactivated influenza vaccine. Via MiXCR, TCRdb re-called the RT-PCR reads, giving one row per CDR3 protein. The profile shows about 500,000 distinct CDR3 sequences, under 15% of them singletons. The sequences come from PBMCs from blood, collected 45 days after vaccination. These receptors were taken from a man between 45 and 60 years old who received an inactivated influenza vaccine.

This clonotype was observed a single time. This chain connects TRBV6-1 to TRBJ1-5, with TRBD1 identical over 9 bases. V lost 6 bases, J lost 5 bases, and 8 bases stayed unmatched. The CDR3 has 15 amino acids. Germline V CDR1 and CDR2: MNHNS, SASEGT. Written as DNA, the CDR3 is TGTGCCAGCAGCCAAGGACAGGGGTATTATCAGCCCCAGCATTTT. Translation gives CASSQGQGYYQPQHF.

The chain has TRBV20-1 and TRBJ1-5; TRBD1 might be the D (5 bases). Germline V gene data show CDR1 as DFQATT and CDR2 as SNEGSKA (reference sequence). Trimming left V 3 bases short and J 9 bases short, with 15 bases between. The CDR3 extends over 13 amino acids. Written as DNA, the CDR3 is TGCAGTGCTAGCCCCCAGGGAGGTCCGCCCCAGCATTTT. Amino acid sequence: CSASPQGGPPQHF.

The chain recombines TRBV5-4 with TRBJ2-5; the match to TRBD2 covers 9 bases. The junction had 13 bases not matched to a gene; V was cut back by 0 bases and J by 4 bases. This CDR3 has 18 residues. The germline CDR1 and CDR2 sequences are SGHNT and YYREEE (reference sequence). As DNA, the CDR3 is TGTGCCAGCAGCTTGGCCGGACGGGGATTAGCGGGAGCAGAGACCCAGTACTTC. Translated, it gives CASSLAGRGLAGAETQYF.

This clonotype occurred a few times. The chain joins TRBV3-1 to TRBJ2-5, with 8 bases matching TRBD2. Germline loops: CDR1 LGHDT, CDR2 YNNKEL (reference sequence). The CDR3 is made up of 15 amino acids. Trimming cost V 1 base and J 8 bases; bases outside gene matches: 9. Here the CDR3 reads CASSQVVAGSGTQYF. DNA of the CDR3: TGTGCCAGCAGCCAAGTAGTAGCGGGATCCGGTACCCAGTACTTC.

The chain links TRBV12-3 or TRBV12-4 to TRBJ2-1; TRBD2 agrees at 14 bases. This CDR3 region has 18 residues. The V and J ends lost 5 bases and 6 bases, in that order; junction bases with no gene match: 12. The CDR3 is CASSPAWGLAGARNEQFF. The CDR3 nucleotides are TGTGCCAGCAGTCCGGCCTGGGGACTAGCGGGAGCCCGCAATGAGCAGTTCTTC.

The chain recombines TRBV7-3 with TRBJ2-3; TRBD2 aligns across 13 bases. The CDR3 contains 14 residues. V was pared by 6 bases and J by 5 bases, with 2 bases of the junction left unmatched. Germline V lookup: CDR1 SGHTA, CDR2 FQGTGA. The CDR3 here is CASSRLAGGDTQYF. The CDR3 nucleotides read TGTGCCAGCAGTCGACTAGCGGGAGGAGATACGCAGTATTTT.

CDR3 sequence (DNA): TGTGCCAGCAGCCTACTGGACTTAATAAACACCGGGGAGCTGTTTTTT. Encoded protein: CASSLLDLINTGELFF. The V gene is TRBV9, the J gene TRBJ2-2, with D perhaps TRBD2 (5 bases). CDR3 length equals 16 residues. The germline gives CDR1 SGDLS, CDR2 YYNGEE. Trimming took off 4 bases at V and 2 bases at J, with 15 bases between the two ends.

This clonotype has just a few counts. This chain connects TRBV7-3 to TRBJ2-2; D perhaps matches TRBD2 (5 bases). The CDR3 consists of 14 residues. Trimming left V 6 bases short and J 0 bases short, with 8 bases between. The V gene's germline CDR1 is SGHTA and CDR2 FQGTGA. This CDR3 is CASRVLANTGELFF. As DNA, the CDR3 is TGTGCCAGCAGGGTACTAGCGAACACCGGGGAGCTGTTTTTT.